Listed below are T cell receptor beta chains from one sample, sequenced in a study of blood T cell repertoires in COVID-19. Sequenced by immunoSEQ multiplex PCR; TCRdb stores in-frame clones only, minus some. The table lists tens of thousands of clones, around 85% of them singletons. Sequenced material: peripheral blood. These receptor sequences come from a man in his fifties or sixties with acute or convalescent COVID-19. The CDR3 runs from the conserved cysteine through the conserved F or W. A D gene is named only where the DNA matches it firmly. Only part of the rows carry a size: once, few, many, or a class if the clone is expanded.

-	-	TRBV28	TRBJ1-5	CASSWGGALYSNQPQHF	TGTGCCAGCAGTTGGGGAGGGGCCCTTTATAGCAATCAGCCCCAGCATTTT
-	-	TRBV6-5	TRBJ2-7	CASSPGWWTAYEQYF	TGTGCCAGCAGCCCAGGGTGGTGGACAGCCTACGAGCAGTACTTC
-	TRBD1	TRBV3-1/TRBV3-2	TRBJ2-7	CASSQDMGQGTYEQYF	TGTGCCAGCAGCCAAGATATGGGACAGGGGACCTACGAGCAGTACTTC
-	TRBD2	TRBV13	TRBJ2-1	CASSSFSSGRAHEQFF	TGTGCCAGCAGCTCTTTTTCTAGCGGGAGGGCGCATGAGCAGTTCTTC
-	-	TRBV19	TRBJ2-1	CASSIGLVDEQFF	TGTGCCAGTAGTATAGGACTAGTAGATGAGCAGTTCTTC
-	TRBD2	TRBV10-3	TRBJ2-1	CAISGLAGGQNEQFF	TGTGCCATCAGTGGACTAGCGGGAGGGCAGAATGAGCAGTTCTTC
few	-	TRBV19	TRBJ1-1	CASSIGGGVGTEAFF	TGTGCCAGTAGTATAGGAGGGGGAGTTGGCACTGAAGCTTTCTTT
-	-	TRBV28	TRBJ2-3	CVSRTAGQRTDTQYF	TGTGTCAGCAGAACCGCGGGACAGCGCACAGATACGCAGTATTTT
-	TRBD1	TRBV5-1	TRBJ2-7	CASSSLGTGISYEQYF	TGCGCCAGCAGCTCCCTAGGGACAGGGATATCCTACGAGCAGTACTTC
-	-	TRBV3-1/TRBV3-2	TRBJ2-3	CASSQGGGGSDTQYF	TGTGCCAGCAGCCAGGGTGGGGGGGGCAGCGATACGCAGTATTTT
-	TRBD1	TRBV19	TRBJ2-3	CASSIRGPTDTQYF	TGTGCCAGTAGTATAAGGGGGCCCACAGATACGCAGTATTTT
-	TRBD1	TRBV6-1	TRBJ1-2	CASSEALGQIYGYTF	TGTGCCAGCAGTGAAGCCCTGGGACAGATCTATGGCTACACCTTC
-	-	TRBV9	TRBJ2-3	CASSVAPSSPDTQYF	TGTGCCAGCAGCGTAGCTCCTAGTTCCCCAGATACGCAGTATTTT